This TCR beta chain was profiled in a study of CD8+ T cells in alopecia areata. Across the study: Severity scores in treated patients reflected the percentage of scalp affected. Study outcomes and limitations: Researchers report lesional scalp, most notably alopecia totalis/universalis, outstripped normal scalp in clonality.

Treatment reported: oral pan-JAK inhibitor, 5-10 mg twice daily. Specimens obtained from alopecia areata patients comprised lesional scalp punch biopsies and peripheral blood. Extraction and reverse transcription of RNA yielded cDNA as the sequencing template. This table comes from immunoSEQ multiplex PCR, and its TCRdb copy is limited to in-frame clones, with some not included. The sample lists roughly 150,000 clones; roughly 50% were seen once. A note on this clone: Its matching antigen is unknown.

Germline V gene lookup returns CDR1 SNHLY and CDR2 FYNNEI. The CDR3 covers 18 residues. V was cut by 5 bases and J by 0 bases, with 17 bases left in between. This chain uses TRBV2 with TRBJ2-6, with D uncertain. The sequences come from CD8+ T cells sorted from blood, collected at week 4, from a patient treated with tofacitinib. This sequence originates from a human donor with alopecia areata. CDR3 bases: TGTGCCAGCAGTCCCCTCCCAAGACCGCTCTCTGGGGCCAACGTCCTGACTTTC. This encodes CASSPLPRPLSGANVLTF.